These 2 T cell receptor beta chains were all obtained from the same sample, sequenced in a study of vaccination effects on CD4 cells after COVID-19. Sequencing in the ViraFEST assay came after antigen-specific CD4+ T cells had been expanded with viral peptide pools, which were used to stimulate PBMC. At the end of about 9 days of culture, CD4+ T cells were isolated. Vaccine recipients, nucleocapsid antibody negative, had no prior SARS-CoV-2 infection. These receptors' antigens are unknown. Repertoires were generated with immunoSEQ multiplex PCR, while TCRdb's copy carries only in-frame clones and drops some. The data show roughly 63,000 clones, 75% seen once. Sequencing used CD4+ T cells from PBMCs cultured with HCoV-OC43 spike peptides, obtained before COVID-19 vaccination. Indicated subset: HCoV-OC43 spike overlapping peptide pool stimulation. The receptor set was obtained from a human donor who received a COVID-19 vaccine.

This rearrangement joins TRBV5-1 to TRBJ2-3; D perhaps matches TRBD2 (5 bases). Germline assignment: CDR1 SGHRS and CDR2 YFSETQ. The V gene lost 7 bases and the J gene lost 1 base, with 13 bases spanning the gap. CDR3 length: 14 amino acids. The CDR3 nucleotides are TGCGCCAGCGTTGAGCTGGAGGGCACAGATACGCAGTATTTT. Its translation: CASVELEGTDTQYF.

The V gene is TRBV25-1, the J gene TRBJ1-1; possible D gene TRBD1, 6 bases. CDR1 MGHDK and CDR2 SYGVNS come from the germline V gene. V was trimmed by 4 bases and J by 0 bases, leaving 12 bases between them. The CDR3 covers 15 residues. The CDR3 reads CASSGGPGMNTEAFF. In DNA form, the CDR3 reads TGTGCCAGCAGTGGGGGGCCGGGGATGAACACTGAAGCTTTCTTT.